Sequencing of this TCR beta chain was carried out in a study of low-dose radiotherapy and immunotherapy resistance in tumors. Study overall: Individuals in Cohort 2 had 1 Gy per fraction every two weeks, adding up to 13 Gy over 26 weeks. The study gave patients oral aspirin 300 mg daily for four cycles from cycle 1 day 1.

The sample holds many counts of this clonotype. Both TCRalpha and TCRbeta chains were reverse transcribed with V-gene-specific primers. Amplification of TCRs used a constant-region primer and V-primer adapter for 15 to 25 PCR cycles. In vitro transcription amplified the mRNA that had been isolated. Each CDR3 protein is one row after TCRdb ran MiXCR on the reads. This table holds 59,000 or so distinct CDR3 sequences, about 30% found once. Described time point: before trial treatment. As their treatment, donors received nivolumab, ipilimumab, aspirin, low-dose cyclophosphamide and low-dose radiotherapy. This sample comprised PBMCs, obtained before treatment. The TCR comes from a male donor with rectosigmoid adenocarcinoma.

CDR3 in DNA: TGTGCCAGCAGCTTATTCGGGGGAAACGGCAACGTCCTGACTTTC. Translating it yields CASSLFGGNGNVLTF. The chain combines TRBV11-2 with TRBJ2-6; D may be TRBD2 (6 bases). Germline V gives CDR1 SGHAT, CDR2 FQNNGV. This CDR3 is built from 15 residues. Trimming took off 2 bases at V and 9 bases at J, with 14 bases between the two ends.